This entry describes one TCR beta chain. The antigen remains undetermined. Trimming left V 7 bases short and J 3 bases short, with 10 bases between. There are 12 residues in the CDR3. Looked up from germline, CDR1 is SNHLY and CDR2 is FYNNEI. This entry is derived from a study of cytotoxic CD8 clonotypes in ibrutinib-treated CLL. Clones were read by immunoSEQ multiplex PCR, and TCRdb kept only the in-frame ones, dropping some. The sample has 130,000 or so clones, approximately 81% seen once; the top ten hold about 13%. Whole-study findings and limits: Sustained-remission and progressing patients diverged in sampling times. Baseline clonality exceeded age-matched healthy donors and tracked circulating CD8+ T-cell counts.

This receptor was identified in a human donor with chronic lymphocytic leukemia. The sequencing used PBMCs, collected after 12 months of ibrutinib treatment. V gene TRBV2 combines with J gene TRBJ2-7; D gene unclear. CDR3 protein: CASKLTVYEQYF. For the CDR3, the DNA is TGTGCCAGCAAATTGACGGTCTACGAGCAGTACTTC.